This entry lists 30 T cell receptor beta chains sequenced from one sample in a study of lymphopenia after photon versus proton radiotherapy. Some clones are missing from TCRdb's copy, which holds only in-frame ones; the method was immunoSEQ multiplex PCR. The data show about 53,000 clones, 80% to 90% seen once. The specimen was peripheral blood, collected from a patient treated with photon-based radiotherapy. The origin of the receptors is a man between 50 and 59 years old with gastric cancer.

V is TRBV7-6 and J is TRBJ2-3; 7 bases fit TRBD2. Trimming cost V 5 bases and J 3 bases; bases outside gene matches: 11. CDR1 is SGHVS and CDR2 is FNYEAQ in the germline V gene. This CDR3 is 16 amino acids long. The CDR3 DNA follows: TGTGCCAGCAGCCGCCTCCCTAGCGGTCTTACAGATACGCAGTATTTT. Protein sequence: CASSRLPSGLTDTQYF. Full variable domain (outside the CDR3, taken from reference TRBV7-6 and TRBJ2-3): GAGVSQSPRYKVTKRGQDVALRCDPISGHVSLYWYRQALGQGPEFLTYFNYEAQQDKSGLPNDRFSAERPEGSISTLTIQRTEQRDSAMYRCASSRLPSGLTDTQYFGPGTRLTVL.

V usage is TRBV19 and J usage is TRBJ2-1, with 12 bases aligning to TRBD2. The CDR3 contains 17 residues. Looked up from germline, CDR1 is LNHDA and CDR2 is SQIVND (reference sequence). The V and J ends lost 6 bases and 7 bases, in that order; junction bases with no gene match: 13. The CDR3 DNA sequence: TGTGCCAGTAGAGTACTAGCGGGAGGATTCAGGGGGAATGAGCAGTTCTTC. Translation gives CASRVLAGGFRGNEQFF.

This clone was observed a handful of times. The rearrangement uses TRBV5-1 and TRBJ2-1; 9 nucleotides align to TRBD1. J was trimmed by 1 base and V by 4 bases; bases with no gene match: 12. There are 18 residues in the CDR3. Germline loops: CDR1 SGHRS, CDR2 YFSETQ. CDR3 sequence reads: CASSGGRIGTGSYNEQFF. The DNA for the CDR3 is TGCGCCAGCAGCGGAGGCCGGATCGGGACAGGGTCCTACAATGAGCAGTTCTTC.

The CDR3, as DNA: TGTGCCAGCAAGGCCGAGTATAATGAAAAACTGTTTTTT. As protein: CASKAEYNEKLFF. The V call is TRBV6-5, the J call TRBJ1-4; D is unresolved. The CDR3 covers 13 residues. CDR1 MNHEY and CDR2 SVGAGI come from the germline V gene. V lost 7 bases, J lost 4 bases, and 10 bases lay in between.

The chain joins TRBV6-5 to TRBJ2-7; D might be TRBD2 (5 bases). Trimming stripped 5 bases from V and 2 bases from J, with 10 bases between. The CDR3 is 13 amino acids. Germline CDR1 MNHEY, CDR2 SVGAGI. This CDR3 reads CASSRTGAYEQYF. The CDR3, as DNA: TGTGCCAGCAGTCGGACTGGGGCCTACGAGCAGTACTTC.

This clone occurred a few times. The chain couples TRBV5-8 to TRBJ2-5, with 13 bases identical to TRBD2. Germline CDR1 is SGHTS and CDR2 is YDEGEE. V dropped 4 bases and J dropped 3; count of bases not matched to a gene: 15. The CDR3 spans 19 residues. DNA of the CDR3: TGTGCCAGCAGCCCTACCTATGGACTAGCGGGAGAGGATAAAGAGACCCAGTACTTC. This translates into CASSPTYGLAGEDKETQYF.

Here the CDR3 reads CASSPRTSGGGEQYF. The CDR3 nucleotides read TGTGCCAGCAGCCCTCGGACTAGCGGAGGGGGCGAGCAGTACTTC. J is TRBJ2-7 and V is TRBV9; TRBD2 matches 10 bases. This CDR3 contains 15 residues. Trimming took 4 bases from V and 6 from J; bases not matched to a gene: 10. Germline V CDR1 and CDR2: SGDLS, YYNGEE.

The genes are TRBV27 and TRBJ2-1, with D maybe TRBD2 (7 bases). Germline V gives CDR1 MNHEY, CDR2 SMNVEV (reference sequence). The V gene lost 3 bases and the J gene lost 2 bases, with 14 bases spanning the gap. The CDR3 extends over 16 amino acids. The DNA for the CDR3 is TGTGCCAGCAGTTTGGGGGGGCCCCAAACCTACAATGAGCAGTTCTTC. Its protein is CASSLGGPQTYNEQFF.

The V gene is TRBV7-9, the J gene TRBJ1-1; possible D gene TRBD1, 6 bases. The V gene's germline CDR1 is SEHNR and CDR2 FQNEAQ (reference sequence). CDR3 length: 14 amino acids. V was shortened by 6 bases and J by 3 bases, with 14 bases between the two germline ends. The CDR3 reads CASSLLDRHTEAFF. The CDR3 DNA reads TGTGCCAGCAGTCTCCTGGACAGACACACTGAAGCTTTCTTT.

The chain has TRBV5-1 and TRBJ2-3; 13 bases fit TRBD2. There are 18 residues in the CDR3. Germline V CDR1 and CDR2: SGHRS, YFSETQ. V trimming: 2 bases; J trimming: 4 bases; junction bases outside the gene matches: 10. The CDR3 nucleotides read TGCGCCAGCAGCTTACCGACCATACTAGCGGGAGGGCCAGATACGCAGTATTTT. This codes for CASSLPTILAGGPDTQYF.

A single count supports this clone. The J gene is TRBJ2-3, the V gene TRBV7-2; D gene uncertain. V lost 5 bases, J lost 2 bases, and 8 bases lay in between. Germline V gives CDR1 SGHTA, CDR2 FQGNSA. The CDR3 covers 13 residues. The CDR3 sequence: CASSPWTTDTQYF. CDR3 in DNA: TGTGCCAGCAGCCCCTGGACCACAGATACGCAGTATTTT.

The rearrangement links TRBV11-2 to TRBJ2-2, with TRBD2 identical over 7 bases. The ends lost 1 base at V and 5 bases at J; junction bases unmatched: 4. This CDR3 region has 15 residues. Germline CDR1 and CDR2: SGHAT and FQNNGV. CDR3 residues: CASSLVVSGTGELFF. CDR3 DNA: TGTGCCAGCAGCTTAGTGGTTAGCGGGACCGGGGAGCTGTTTTTT.

This clone was recorded once. The chain recombines TRBV28 with TRBJ2-2; 8 nucleotides agree with TRBD2. CDR1 is MDHEN, CDR2 SYDVKM, per germline. The V and J ends lost 6 bases and 6 bases, in that order; junction bases with no gene match: 18. The CDR3 runs to 18 residues. The CDR3: CASSTAGVAGPFSGELFF. DNA for the CDR3: TGTGCCAGCAGCACCGCGGGGGTAGCGGGGCCTTTTTCCGGGGAGCTGTTTTTT.

The gene calls are TRBV11-2 and TRBJ2-7; D not resolved. The CDR3 has 15 residues. The V and J ends lost 3 bases and 1 base respectively, with 13 bases between them. Looked up from germline, CDR1 is SGHAT and CDR2 is FQNNGV. CDR3 in DNA: TGTGCCAGCAGCTTGCGAACTTCCGCATCCTACGAGCAGTACTTC. Its protein is CASSLRTSASYEQYF. Drawing the rest from reference TRBV11-2 and TRBJ2-7, the complete variable domain is EAGVAQSPRYKIIEKRQSVAFWCNPISGHATLYWYQQILGQGPKLLIQFQNNGVVDDSQLPKDRFSAERLKGVDSTLKIQPAKLEDSAVYLCASSLRTSASYEQYFGPGTRLTVT.

This chain joins TRBV10-1 and TRBJ2-1; D may be TRBD2 (6 bases). V was trimmed by 3 bases and J by 6 bases, leaving 12 bases between them. Per the germline V gene, CDR1 is WNHNN and CDR2 is SYGVQD (reference sequence). This CDR3 is 14 amino acids long. CDR3 nucleotides: TGCGCCAGCAGTGATGGAGGGACCGTCAATGAGCAGTTCTTC. This translates into CASSDGGTVNEQFF.

The chain uses TRBV7-6 and TRBJ2-7; TRBD2 matches at 15 bases. Germline CDR1 and CDR2: SGHVS and FNYEAQ. This CDR3 is 14 amino acids long. The ends lost 6 bases at V and 10 bases at J; junction bases unmatched: 7. CDR3 loop: CASRSGLAGGHQYF. DNA of the CDR3: TGTGCCAGCAGGTCGGGACTAGCGGGAGGCCACCAGTACTTC.

This chain links TRBV30 with TRBJ1-2, with unresolved D. The CDR3 is 13 residues long. The ends were cut back, 0 bases at V and 8 bases at J, with 13 bases in the middle. The germline V gene encodes CDR1 GTSNPN and CDR2 SVGIG (reference sequence). CDR3 in DNA: TGTGCCTGGAGTGTTTGGGAGGGTTTCGGCTACACCTTC. Protein: CAWSVWEGFGYTF.

J is TRBJ1-1 and V is TRBV5-5; the D is unclear. CDR3 size: 14 residues. Germline V lookup: CDR1 SGHKS, CDR2 YYEKEE (reference sequence). Trimming stripped 3 bases from V and 1 base from J, with 10 bases between. DNA for the CDR3: TGTGCCAGCAGCTCTTTCCAAGCGAACACTGAAGCTTTCTTT. Translating gives CASSSFQANTEAFF.

This CDR3 is CAWSGGLAAYEQYF. The CDR3 region has the DNA TGTGCCTGGAGTGGCGGACTAGCGGCCTACGAGCAGTACTTC. The V call is TRBV30, the J call TRBJ2-7; 10 nucleotides agree with TRBD2. The CDR3 runs to 14 residues. The junction had 2 bases not matched to a gene; V was cut back by 1 base and J by 2 bases. The germline V gene has CDR1 GTSNPN and CDR2 SVGIG (reference sequence).

The chain joins TRBV14 to TRBJ2-7; D possibly corresponds to TRBD2 (5 bases). The CDR3 has 15 residues. The V end was cut by 1 base, the J end by 0 bases, with 10 bases between. The V gene's germline CDR1 is SGHDN and CDR2 FVKESK. CDR3 amino acids: CASSQGLAASYEQYF. The DNA for the CDR3 is TGTGCCAGCAGCCAAGGGCTAGCAGCCTCCTACGAGCAGTACTTC.

This clone was observed a few times. This chain uses TRBV5-1 with TRBJ2-7; TRBD1 might be the D (5 bases). Trimming took 2 bases from V and 6 from J, leaving 15 bases between them. Germline CDR1 and CDR2: SGHRS and YFSETQ. This CDR3 region has 14 residues. The CDR3 loop reads CASSLRQGSSEQYF. The CDR3 DNA reads TGCGCCAGCAGCTTAAGGCAGGGAAGTTCCGAGCAGTACTTC.

This sequence joins TRBV29-1 and TRBJ2-6; no reliable D call. Germline CDR1 reads SQVTM; CDR2 reads ANQGSEA. CDR3 length: 13 amino acids. The V end was cut by 3 bases, the J end by 0 bases, with 3 bases between. CDR3 in DNA: TGCAGCGTTGACACCTCTGGGGCCAACGTCCTGACTTTC. It yields the protein CSVDTSGANVLTF.

This rearrangement joins TRBV2 to TRBJ1-3, with a weak D call TRBD1 (6 bases). With 4 bases removed from V and 4 bases from J, the gap between germline ends came to 11 bases. This CDR3 has 14 amino acids. Germline V gene data show CDR1 as SNHLY and CDR2 as FYNNEI. The CDR3 nucleotides read TGTGCCAGCAGTGTATCGGGGGCCGGAAACACCATATATTTT. Protein sequence: CASSVSGAGNTIYF.

This clone occurred a few times. CDR3 DNA: TGCAGCGTTGACAAGGAGGCCTATGGCTACACCTTC. The encoded protein is CSVDKEAYGYTF. The J gene is TRBJ1-2, the V gene TRBV29-1, with D uncertain. CDR1 SQVTM and CDR2 ANQGSEA come from the germline V gene. Trimming took 3 bases from V and 4 from J, leaving 9 bases between them. This CDR3 region has 12 residues. Looking up the rest from reference TRBV29-1 and TRBJ1-2 gives the full variable domain: SAVISQKPSRDICQRGTSLTIQCQVDSQVTMMFWYRQQPGQSLTLIATANQGSEATYESGFVIDKFPISRPNLTFSTLTVSNMSPEDSSIYLCSVDKEAYGYTFGSGTRLTVV.

The gene calls are TRBV5-1 and TRBJ2-7; 8 positions match TRBD2. After removal of 4 bases from V and 5 bases from J, the junction contained 20 bases not matched to a gene. This CDR3 has 18 residues. The germline V gene encodes CDR1 SGHRS and CDR2 YFSETQ. The CDR3 nucleotides are TGCGCCAGCAGCCTACAGTCCATTACTAGCGGTGGAGCCCACGAGCAGTACTTC. This gives the protein CASSLQSITSGGAHEQYF.

This clone was seen just once. The chain carries TRBV10-2 and TRBJ2-1; D is unclear. CDR1 and CDR2 (germline): WSHSY, SAAADI. Trimming stripped 3 bases from V and 12 bases from J, with 6 bases between. The length of the CDR3 is 10 residues. CDR3 coding DNA: TGCGCCAGCAGTGATGGACGGCAGTTCTTC. Its translation: CASSDGRQFF.

This clone was observed a handful of times. The rearrangement links TRBV4-2 to TRBJ1-2, with TRBD1 matching 9 bases. J was trimmed by 8 bases and V by 2 bases; bases with no gene match: 15. This CDR3 has 17 residues. The V gene's germline CDR1 is LGHNA and CDR2 YNFKEQ. CDR3 bases: TGTGCCAGCAGCCAAAGTTTCGGTCCGGGACAGGGATGGGGCTACACCTTC. Its protein product is CASSQSFGPGQGWGYTF.

This chain links TRBV7-2 with TRBJ2-7, with D hard to call. The CDR3 contains 11 residues. V was cut by 5 bases and J by 3 bases, with 5 bases left in between. In germline, CDR1 is SGHTA, CDR2 FQGNSA. Here the CDR3 reads CASSAHYEQYF. CDR3 in DNA: TGTGCCAGCAGCGCCCACTACGAGCAGTACTTC.

The V and J genes are TRBV7-9 and TRBJ2-7; D gene uncertain. The germline V and J ends were trimmed by 5 bases and 1 base, with 9 bases remaining between them. The germline V gene has CDR1 SEHNR and CDR2 FQNEAQ (reference sequence). CDR3 length: 13 residues. The DNA for the CDR3 is TGTGCCAGCAGCCCGTCAGTTTCCTACGAGCAGTACTTC. It encodes CASSPSVSYEQYF.

The chain links TRBV5-4 to TRBJ2-1; D possibly uses TRBD1 or TRBD2 (6 bases each). Germline V lookup: CDR1 SGHNT, CDR2 YYREEE (reference sequence). The V and J ends lost 7 bases and 8 bases respectively, with 19 bases between them. The CDR3 runs to 14 residues. CDR3 in DNA: TGTGCCAGCGCCTCCCAGGGGCGGAGGGATGAGCAGTTCTTC. This gives the protein CASASQGRRDEQFF.